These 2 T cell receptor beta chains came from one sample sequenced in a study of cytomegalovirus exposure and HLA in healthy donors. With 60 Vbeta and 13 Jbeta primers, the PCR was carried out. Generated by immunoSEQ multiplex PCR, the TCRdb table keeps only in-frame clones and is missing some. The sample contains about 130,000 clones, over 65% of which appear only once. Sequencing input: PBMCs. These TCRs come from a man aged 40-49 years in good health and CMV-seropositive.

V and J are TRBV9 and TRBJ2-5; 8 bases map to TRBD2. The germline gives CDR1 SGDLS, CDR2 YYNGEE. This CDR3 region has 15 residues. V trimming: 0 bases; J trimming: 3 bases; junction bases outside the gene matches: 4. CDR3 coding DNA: TGTGCCAGCAGCGTAGTAGGTAGCGGGGAAGAGACCCAGTACTTC. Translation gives CASSVVGSGEETQYF.

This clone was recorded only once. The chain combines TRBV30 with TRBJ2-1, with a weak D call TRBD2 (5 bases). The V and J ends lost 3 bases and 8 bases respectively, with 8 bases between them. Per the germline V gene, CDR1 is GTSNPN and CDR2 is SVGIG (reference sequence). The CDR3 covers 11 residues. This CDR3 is CAWREEDEQFF. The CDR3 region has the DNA TGTGCCTGGAGGGAGGAGGATGAGCAGTTCTTC.